The T cell receptor beta chain described here comes from a study of blood T cell repertoires in COVID-19. For the study at large: Samples came from the United States, Italy and Spain, spanning acute and convalescent COVID-19. Sources were T cells, B-cell-depleted T cells, or PBMCs; the material itself was cDNA or gDNA.

This clone was recorded only once. Some clones are missing from TCRdb's copy, which holds only in-frame ones; the method was immunoSEQ multiplex PCR. The table shows approximately 90,000 clones, with 85% occurring only once. Germline V gene sequence: CDR1 MNHEY, CDR2 SMNVEV (reference sequence). The CDR3 contains 15 residues. V shed 4 bases and J shed 7 bases, with 20 bases lying between them. Specimen: peripheral blood. V is TRBV27 and J is TRBJ2-7; perhaps TRBD2 as D (5 bases). This clonotype was obtained from a man in his fifties or sixties with acute or convalescent COVID-19. The CDR3: CASSSIALDLLEQYF. CDR3 DNA sequence: TGTGCCAGCAGTTCCATAGCCTTGGACTTATTAGAGCAGTACTTC.